This record covers a single TCR beta chain. Its target is not known. Mismatch with germline at one junction end may stem from a read error. TCR beta libraries were prepared from cDNA with unique molecular identifiers. Out of roughly 0.85 to 10 million T cells, 450,000 to 600,000 cDNA molecules were generated. TCRdb analysed the PCR reads with MiXCR anew, one entry per CDR3 protein. The sample lists 820,000 or so distinct CDR3 sequences, 53% occurring once. These data originate in a study of post-analysis software for immune sequencing data. Study-level information: Courses of disease covered relapsing-remitting, secondary progressive and progressive-relapsing multiple sclerosis.

Points from the study as a whole: In patients, about 5 TRBV segments were more frequent than in controls, with TRBV5-6, TRBV5-1 and TRBV20-1 among them.

Germline CDR1 reads KGHSH; CDR2 reads LQKENI. The CDR3 loop spans 15 amino acids. Sequenced sample: blood. V usage is TRBV18 and J usage is TRBJ2-7; 8 nucleotides match TRBD1. This receptor was taken from a girl under 18 with multiple sclerosis. CDR3 in amino acids: CASAYGQGPSSEQYF. Written as DNA, the CDR3 is TGTGCCAGCGCCTACGGACAGGGTCCATCCTCCGAGCAGTACTTC.